The 16 T cell receptor beta chains below all came from one sample that was sequenced in a study of post-analysis software for immune sequencing data. TCR beta cDNA libraries had unique molecular identifiers. TCRdb used MiXCR to reprocess the PCR reads, holding one entry per CDR3 protein. The profile covers roughly 570,000 distinct CDR3 sequences, with under 40% appearing a single time and about 6% taken by the ten largest. Study results and caveats: Patients carried five TRBV segments more frequently than controls did, and TRBV5-6, TRBV5-1 and TRBV20-1 were among them.

Antigen specificity for these receptors is unknown. The sample taken for sequencing was blood. The origin of the receptors is a girl aged 2 to 17 with multiple sclerosis.

This clonotype was counted at least ten times. The chain links TRBV7-6 to TRBJ2-3; tentative D call: TRBD1 (6 bases). The ends were cut back, 6 bases at V and 4 bases at J, with 14 bases in the middle. The CDR3 extends over 14 amino acids. Germline values: CDR1 SGHVS, CDR2 FNYEAQ. DNA for the CDR3: TGTGCCAGCAGTCACGCAGGGGCGGCAGATACGCAGTATTTT. This sequence encodes CASSHAGAADTQYF.

The chain joins TRBV20-1 to TRBJ1-5; 8 nucleotides align to TRBD1. The CDR3 consists of 16 residues. V dropped 2 bases and J dropped 6; count of bases not matched to a gene: 12. Germline values: CDR1 DFQATT, CDR2 SNEGSKA (reference sequence). CDR3 loop: CSARIGDRWGSQPQHF. CDR3 nucleotide sequence: TGCAGTGCTAGAATCGGGGACAGGTGGGGAAGTCAGCCCCAGCATTTT.

This CDR3 reads CASSLEAGGHGYTF. The CDR3 DNA sequence: TGCGCCAGCAGCTTGGAAGCAGGGGGCCATGGCTACACCTTC. The chain joins TRBV5-1 to TRBJ1-2, with 8 bases lining up with TRBD1. There are 14 residues in the CDR3. Germline loops: CDR1 SGHRS, CDR2 YFSETQ. V lost 0 bases and J lost 6; bases outside the gene matches: 4.

The chain joins TRBV10-3 to TRBJ1-2; the D gene is possibly TRBD1 (5 bases). There are 16 residues in the CDR3. Trimming stripped 0 bases from V and 4 bases from J, with 15 bases between. From germline, CDR1 is ENHRY and CDR2 SYGVKD. CDR3: CAISESMAGRAYGYTF. In nucleotides, the CDR3 is TGTGCCATCAGTGAGTCGATGGCAGGGAGGGCCTATGGCTACACCTTC.

This clonotype has just a few counts. V gene TRBV19 combines with J gene TRBJ1-1, with D possibly TRBD1 on 6 matching bases. This CDR3 has 18 amino acids. V was cut by 6 bases and J by 2 bases, with 25 bases left in between. CDR1 LNHDA and CDR2 SQIVND come from the germline V gene (reference sequence). The DNA for the CDR3 is TGTGCCAGTAGCCCGATTCTGATCCGAGGACAGCGTAACACTGAAGCTTTCTTT. It specifies CASSPILIRGQRNTEAFF. Using reference TRBV19 and TRBJ1-1 for the parts outside the CDR3, the full variable domain is DGGITQSPKYLFRKEGQNVTLSCEQNLNHDAMYWYRQDPGQGLRLIYYSQIVNDFQKGDIAEGYSVSREKKESFPLTVTSAQKNPTAFYLCASSPILIRGQRNTEAFFGQGTRLTVV.

Concerning this clonotype itself: At one of its ends the junction is not consistent with the germline gene, which may arise from a read error. V and J are TRBV20-1 and TRBJ2-3, with 11 bases aligning to TRBD1. The CDR3 spans 17 residues. Germline V gene data show CDR1 as DFQATT and CDR2 as SNEGSKA (reference sequence). Here the CDR3 reads CSARDWQDRGQTDMQYF. CDR3 nucleotide sequence: TGCAGTGCTAGAGATTGGCAGGACAGGGGGCAGACAGATATGCAGTATTTT.

Written as DNA, the CDR3 is TGCGCCAGCAGCCAAGATCCCGGGGATAACTATGGCTACACCTTC. Translating it yields CASSQDPGDNYGYTF. The chain is built from TRBV4-1 and TRBJ1-2; no definite D call. Trimming took 0 bases from V and 1 from J, leaving 9 bases between them. The CDR3 has 15 amino acids. Germline loops: CDR1 MGHRA, CDR2 YSYEKL.

This clonotype has just a few counts. This chain connects TRBV6-5 to TRBJ1-2; perhaps TRBD1 as D (5 bases). The germline gives CDR1 MNHEY, CDR2 SVGAGI. The CDR3 totals 14 residues. V was pared by 0 bases and J by 4 bases, with 9 bases between. This chain's CDR3 is CASSYSWGLYGYTF. The CDR3 nucleotides read TGTGCCAGCAGTTACTCTTGGGGCCTCTATGGCTACACCTTC.

There are a few counts of this clonotype. The CDR3 DNA reads as TGCAGTGCTAGTGAGGGGTGGGGCTCCTACAATGAGCAGTTCTTC. This codes for CSASEGWGSYNEQFF. The rearrangement links TRBV20-1 to TRBJ2-1, with D possibly called TRBD1 or TRBD2 (5 bases each). Between the trimmed V and J ends, which lost 3 bases and 0 bases, there was a span of 12 bases. Germline CDR1 and CDR2: DFQATT and SNEGSKA (reference sequence). CDR3 length: 15 residues.

The chain links TRBV6-5 to TRBJ1-2, with 7 bases aligning to TRBD1. The ends lost 5 bases at V and 1 base at J; junction bases unmatched: 10. In germline, CDR1 is MNHEY, CDR2 SVGAGI. The CDR3 contains 16 residues. The CDR3 DNA sequence: TGTGCCAGCAGTACCAACACAGGGGTCCTTAACTATGGCTACACCTTC. Protein sequence: CASSTNTGVLNYGYTF.

This clonotype was counted between two and nine times. This sequence joins TRBV6-4 and TRBJ2-7; D unresolved. CDR1 is MRHNA and CDR2 is SNTAGT in the germline V gene. V shed 6 bases and J shed 6 bases, with 6 bases lying between them. The CDR3 sequence is 10 residues long. As DNA, the CDR3 is TGTGCCAGCAGCGACCCCGAGCAGTACTTC. Translated: CASSDPEQYF.

This clonotype was recorded many times. This chain joins TRBV5-1 and TRBJ2-3; tentative D call: TRBD1 (5 bases). The CDR3 loop spans 14 amino acids. Looked up from germline, CDR1 is SGHRS and CDR2 is YFSETQ. Trimming took 4 bases from V and 2 from J, leaving 11 bases between them. CDR3 protein: CASSRTDTTDTQYF. CDR3 sequence (DNA): TGCGCCAGCAGCCGCACGGACACCACAGATACGCAGTATTTT.

This clonotype was counted only a few times. V usage is TRBV6-5 and J usage is TRBJ1-5; D is uncertain. Per germline, CDR1 MNHEY and CDR2 SVGAGI. Between the trimmed V and J ends, which lost 5 bases and 3 bases, there was a span of 11 bases. This CDR3 is 14 amino acids long. The CDR3 is CASSRGIPNQPQHF. DNA for the CDR3: TGTGCCAGCAGTCGAGGGATACCCAATCAGCCCCAGCATTTT.

The chain combines TRBV10-3 with TRBJ2-7; D gene unclear. This CDR3 spans 14 amino acids. Per the germline V gene, CDR1 is ENHRY and CDR2 is SYGVKD. Deletions cut 3 bases from V and 2 bases from J, with 11 bases between. CDR3 residues: CAISDRNPTYEQYF. DNA for the CDR3: TGTGCCATCAGTGATCGAAACCCCACCTACGAGCAGTACTTC.

The chain is built from TRBV12-3 or TRBV12-4 and TRBJ2-5; no reliable D call. The CDR3 has 12 amino acids. Between the trimmed V and J ends, which lost 6 bases and 7 bases, there was a span of 12 bases. The DNA for the CDR3 is TGTGCCAGCAGCATATCGGGTGTGACCCAGTACTTC. Translation gives CASSISGVTQYF.

This clonotype showed up just a few times. J is TRBJ2-7 and V is TRBV5-1; 11 nucleotides agree with TRBD2. Germline CDR1 reads SGHRS; CDR2 reads YFSETQ. V trimming: 3 bases; J trimming: 0 bases; junction bases outside the gene matches: 8. The CDR3 spans 17 residues. The CDR3 protein is CASSSGLAVLPSYEQYF. In DNA form, the CDR3 reads TGCGCCAGCAGCTCGGGACTAGCGGTCCTCCCCTCCTACGAGCAGTACTTC.